This record looks at one TCR beta chain sequence and its context. The CDR3 is 15 amino acids. The junction had 5 bases not matched to a gene; V was cut back by 4 bases and J by 1 base. In germline, CDR1 is SNHLY, CDR2 FYNNEI. In the original analysis: How many nucleated cells were present was estimated from reference gene primer amplification. Only in-frame clones appear in the TCRdb table, and some are missing; sequencing was by immunoSEQ multiplex PCR. The V and J calls and clone size are taken from that table; D and trimming were inferred from the DNA. The data contain approximately 65,000 clones, over 75% of them singletons. This specimen belongs to a study of blood T cell repertoires in COVID-19. Overall study context: The cDNA or gDNA used as material had been derived from T cells, B-cell-depleted T cells, or PBMCs.

Sequencing input: peripheral blood. The sequence came from a man aged 60-69 years with acute or convalescent COVID-19. The V gene is TRBV2, the J gene TRBJ1-1; 8 bases are a match to TRBD1. CDR3 bases: TGTGCCAGCAGTGCCCAGGGGGCCGGGAACACTGAAGCTTTCTTT. Translating gives CASSAQGAGNTEAFF.